These 15 T cell receptor beta chains were sequenced from one sample in a study of shared clonotypes between healthy human individuals. The method was immunoSEQ multiplex PCR; TCRdb's version includes in-frame clones alone and lacks a portion of them. The sample records around 2,000,000 clones, approximately 94% being singletons. Naive CD8 cells comprised CD45RO-negative, CCR7-positively selected cells, excluding terminally differentiated effector memory CD45RA+ cells. The specimen was naive CD8+ T cells sorted from blood. All receptors derive from a man younger than 30 in good health.

The V and J genes are TRBV18 and TRBJ1-4, with no clear D. The V end lost 2 bases, the J end lost 7 bases, and 11 bases lay between the germline ends. Looked up from germline, CDR1 is KGHSH and CDR2 is LQKENI. This CDR3 contains 14 residues. The CDR3 region is CASSPIKGFEKLFF. For the CDR3, the DNA is TGTGCCAGCTCACCAATTAAGGGTTTTGAAAAACTGTTTTTT.

This chain uses TRBV2 with TRBJ2-7, with unresolved D. The germline V and J ends were trimmed by 6 bases and 4 bases, with 19 bases remaining between them. This CDR3 region has 15 residues. In germline, CDR1 is SNHLY, CDR2 FYNNEI. The CDR3 DNA sequence: TGTGCCAGCAGCTTCGCGGAGAGCGCCCATTACGAGCAGTACTTC. Amino acid sequence: CASSFAESAHYEQYF.

This chain uses TRBV18 with TRBJ1-1; D unresolved. There are 13 residues in the CDR3. Trimming left V 5 bases short and J 5 bases short, with 12 bases between. Germline CDR1 and CDR2: KGHSH and LQKENI. The CDR3 nucleotides read TGTGCCAGCTCAGACCAGAATTGGACTGAAGCTTTCTTT. Residues: CASSDQNWTEAFF.

V is TRBV7-9 and J is TRBJ2-3; tentatively, D is TRBD1 (7 bases). This CDR3 has 14 amino acids. Germline V gene lookup returns CDR1 SEHNR and CDR2 FQNEAQ (reference sequence). Trimming took off 6 bases at V and 6 bases at J, with 16 bases between the two ends. The CDR3 spells CASSFSQGGDTQYF. CDR3 DNA: TGTGCCAGCAGTTTTTCCCAGGGGGGCGATACGCAGTATTTT.

The CDR3 sequence is CASSESEASGTQYF. DNA for the CDR3: TGCGCCAGCAGTGAGTCAGAGGCCTCGGGGACCCAGTACTTC. V is TRBV10-1 and J is TRBJ2-5; D gene unclear. This CDR3 has 14 residues. V was pared by 0 bases and J by 7 bases, with 12 bases between. Germline V lookup: CDR1 WNHNN, CDR2 SYGVQD (reference sequence).

J is TRBJ1-1 and V is TRBV7-6, with TRBD1 as a possible D gene (6 bases). Germline lookup yields CDR1 SGHVS and CDR2 FNYEAQ. The V end was cut by 5 bases, the J end by 8 bases, with 24 bases between. This CDR3 has 16 amino acids. The CDR3 protein is CASSPFRGGPFGEAFF. The CDR3 region has the DNA TGTGCCAGCAGCCCGTTCCGGGGGGGGCCCTTTGGGGAAGCTTTCTTT.

The chain carries TRBV13 and TRBJ1-5; D is ambiguous. Germline V gives CDR1 PRHDT, CDR2 FYEKMQ (reference sequence). CDR3 size: 15 residues. V was trimmed by 5 bases and J by 6 bases, leaving 17 bases between them. This CDR3 is CASSTHTESGQPQHF. In DNA, the CDR3 is TGTGCCAGCAGCACGCACACAGAATCGGGTCAGCCCCAGCATTTT.

In DNA, the CDR3 is TGTGCCAGCAGTTTACTAGACAGCCTCTCCTACAATGAGCAGTTCTTC. Translation: CASSLLDSLSYNEQFF. The rearrangement joins TRBV28 to TRBJ2-1; tentative D call: TRBD1 (5 bases). Germline V gene data show CDR1 as MDHEN and CDR2 as SYDVKM. The length of the CDR3 is 16 residues. Trimming took off 2 bases at V and 0 bases at J, with 11 bases between the two ends.

The rearrangement uses TRBV7-2 and TRBJ2-6, with D possibly being TRBD2 (6 bases). The CDR3 has 19 residues. Germline V gene lookup returns CDR1 SGHTA and CDR2 FQGNSA. Trimming pared 2 bases from V and 0 bases from J, leaving 17 bases between. The CDR3, as DNA: TGTGCCAGCAGCTTATCCGGGACTTATGACCTCTCTGGGGCCAACGTCCTGACTTTC. Its translation: CASSLSGTYDLSGANVLTF. The complete variable domain, with remaining parts taken from reference TRBV7-2 and TRBJ2-6, reads GAGVSQSPSNKVTEKGKDVELRCDPISGHTALYWYRQSLGQGLEFLIYFQGNSAPDKSGLPSDRFSAERTGGSVSTLTIQRTQQEDSAVYLCASSLSGTYDLSGANVLTFGAGSRLTVL.

In regard to this clone: Other DNA sequences in this sample translate to the same CDR3. V and J are TRBV10-2 and TRBJ2-3; D unclear. Germline CDR1 reads WSHSY; CDR2 reads SAAADI. CDR3 length: 12 amino acids. V dropped 2 bases and J dropped 0 bases, with 0 bases sitting between them. The CDR3 loop reads CASSESTDTQYF. The CDR3 DNA follows: TGCGCCAGCAGTGAGAGCACAGATACGCAGTATTTT.

The V gene is TRBV7-2, the J gene TRBJ2-3; 8 positions match TRBD2. Germline V gives CDR1 SGHTA, CDR2 FQGNSA. V shed 5 bases and J 1 base; nucleotides not matched to a gene: 5. The CDR3 is made up of 15 amino acids. The CDR3 DNA follows: TGTGCCAGCAGCGATCCAGCGGGAGGCACAGATACGCAGTATTTT. It specifies CASSDPAGGTDTQYF.

The J gene is TRBJ2-7, the V gene TRBV28; no definite D call. The V end was cut by 5 bases, the J end by 2 bases, with 13 bases between. Germline loops: CDR1 MDHEN, CDR2 SYDVKM. The CDR3 extends over 14 amino acids. In nucleotides, the CDR3 is TGTGCCAGCAGTCGCGACGGTGGGGCCTACGAGCAGTACTTC. Protein product: CASSRDGGAYEQYF. The complete variable domain, with remaining parts taken from reference TRBV28 and TRBJ2-7, reads DVKVTQSSRYLVKRTGEKVFLECVQDMDHENMFWYRQDPGLGLRLIYFSYDVKMKEKGDIPEGYSVSREKKERFSLILESASTNQTSMYLCASSRDGGAYEQYFGPGTRLTVT.

Note on this clone: This same CDR3 is encoded by further DNA sequences in the sample. The V gene is TRBV9, the J gene TRBJ2-7, with 7 nucleotides matching TRBD1. V lost 4 bases and J lost 1; bases outside the gene matches: 5. Germline CDR1 and CDR2: SGDLS and YYNGEE. This CDR3 is 14 amino acids long. DNA of the CDR3: TGTGCCAGCAGCCAAGGGACAGTATCCTACGAGCAGTACTTC. Translated: CASSQGTVSYEQYF.

This chain uses TRBV6-1 with TRBJ1-2; 9 nucleotides match TRBD1. The CDR3 has 14 amino acids. V lost 3 bases to trimming and J lost 5 bases; unmatched junction nucleotides: 4. Germline V gene lookup returns CDR1 MNHNS and CDR2 SASEGT. In DNA, the CDR3 is TGTGCCAGCAGTGAGACAGGGGGTTCGTATGGCTACACCTTC. Translated: CASSETGGSYGYTF.

V and J are TRBV29-1 and TRBJ2-7; the D call may be TRBD1 or TRBD2 (5 bases each). Deletions cut 5 bases from V and 0 bases from J, with 14 bases between. CDR3 size: 14 residues. Germline-derived CDR1 and CDR2 are SQVTM and ANQGSEA. DNA of the CDR3: TGCAGCGTTTTCGGGCGAGGGGCCTCCTACGAGCAGTACTTC. This translates into CSVFGRGASYEQYF.